The 12 T cell receptor beta chains presented below share a single source sample, sequenced in a study of neurological immune-mediated disorders (dated by TCRdb to between 2017 and 2020). Read against the paper, the sample's time point label means: technical triplicate 3. Preparation of the library involved 5' RACE. Sequencing was performed on an Illumina HiSeq 2500. In TCRdb, the public reads were trimmed at Q25 with fastp and aligned with MiXCR, with productive beta chains retained. Every CDR3 protein is listed once, alongside the most common genes and DNA of its rows. For this sample the table gives over 25,000 distinct CDR3 sequences, of which less than 20% were detected only once. The ten largest account for around 4.9% of the sample. The source material was CD4+ T cells from blood. The receptors here all came from a female donor with HTLV-1-associated myelopathy (HAM/TSP).

This clonotype was seen many times. The chain links TRBV25-1 to TRBJ1-2, with no clear D. This CDR3 region has 14 residues. The V gene's germline CDR1 is MGHDK and CDR2 SYGVNS. V was trimmed by 4 bases and J by 4 bases, leaving 13 bases between them. The CDR3 region is CASSVEAGIYGYTF. DNA for the CDR3: TGTGCCAGCAGTGTAGAGGCGGGGATCTATGGCTACACCTTC.

This clonotype is labeled as medium-sized (0.01 to 0.1%). V gene TRBV20-1 combines with J gene TRBJ2-5; 15 positions match TRBD2. The V segment lost 5 bases and the J segment 7 bases; nucleotides outside the gene matches: 8. Germline CDR1 is DFQATT and CDR2 is SNEGSKA (reference sequence). The CDR3 length is 15 residues. This CDR3 is CSASRTSGGAVTQYF. DNA for the CDR3: TGCAGTGCTTCAAGGACTAGCGGGGGGGCGGTGACCCAGTACTTC.

This clonotype is judged large. This rearrangement joins TRBV5-1 to TRBJ1-5; D gene unclear. This CDR3 has 13 amino acids. V was trimmed by 4 bases and J by 0 bases, leaving 5 bases between them. Germline V lookup: CDR1 SGHRS, CDR2 YFSETQ. As DNA, the CDR3 is TGCGCCAGCAGCCTCGATAGCAATCAGCCCCAGCATTTT. It translates to CASSLDSNQPQHF.

This clonotype appeared many times. This chain connects TRBV28 to TRBJ2-7, with no clear D. The germline CDR1 and CDR2 sequences are MDHEN and SYDVKM. V lost 4 bases and J 0 bases, leaving 10 bases between the germline ends. This CDR3 region has 14 residues. This CDR3 is CASSSDSYSYEQYF. CDR3 in DNA: TGTGCCAGCAGTTCAGACTCTTACTCCTACGAGCAGTACTTC.

The gene calls are TRBV20-1 and TRBJ2-1, with 11 bases matching TRBD2. The CDR3 has 16 amino acids. Germline V gene data show CDR1 as DFQATT and CDR2 as SNEGSKA (reference sequence). V shed 6 bases and J 7 bases; nucleotides not matched to a gene: 14. The CDR3 reads CSATTSGVVSGNEQFF. Here the CDR3 DNA reads TGCAGTGCCACGACTAGCGGGGTTGTAAGTGGTAATGAGCAGTTCTTC.

This clonotype has a count of ten or more. V and J are TRBV28 and TRBJ2-7; D remains ambiguous. Trimming stripped 6 bases from V and 2 bases from J, with 8 bases between. The germline V gene has CDR1 MDHEN and CDR2 SYDVKM. The CDR3 has 12 amino acids. The CDR3 region is CASSRNAYEQYF. CDR3 sequence (DNA): TGTGCCAGCAGCCGCAACGCCTACGAGCAGTACTTC.

This clonotype was detected many times. The chain employs TRBV10-3 and TRBJ2-3; 10 nucleotides line up with TRBD2. Germline assignment: CDR1 ENHRY and CDR2 SYGVKD. The trim removed 2 bases at V and 2 bases at J, leaving 10 bases unmatched. The length of the CDR3 is 18 residues. The CDR3 loop reads CAISEPPGLATLTDTQYF. The CDR3 nucleotides read TGTGCCATCAGTGAGCCACCGGGACTAGCGACTCTCACAGATACGCAGTATTTT.

This clonotype was seen repeatedly, ten times or more. This sequence joins TRBV5-1 and TRBJ2-5; D remains ambiguous. The V end lost 2 bases, the J end lost 3 bases, and 5 bases lay between the germline ends. The germline V gene encodes CDR1 SGHRS and CDR2 YFSETQ. The CDR3 loop spans 12 amino acids. This CDR3 reads CASSFEEETQYF. CDR3 sequence (DNA): TGCGCCAGCAGCTTCGAGGAAGAGACCCAGTACTTC. Drawing the rest from reference TRBV5-1 and TRBJ2-5, the complete variable domain is KAGVTQTPRYLIKTRGQQVTLSCSPISGHRSVSWYQQTPGQGLQFLFEYFSETQRNKGNFPGRFSGRQFSNSRSEMNVSTLELGDSALYLCASSFEEETQYFGPGTRLLVL.

This clonotype was observed many times. The J gene is TRBJ2-3, the V gene TRBV7-6, with TRBD1 as a possible D gene (5 bases). CDR1 is SGHVS and CDR2 is FNYEAQ in the germline V gene. This CDR3 region has 15 residues. Trimming left V 0 bases short and J 0 bases short, with 7 bases between. DNA for the CDR3: TGTGCCAGCAGCTTAGCGTCAGGGAGCACAGATACGCAGTATTTT. This sequence encodes CASSLASGSTDTQYF.

This clonotype was detected once. The chain is built from TRBV9 and TRBJ1-3; D uncertain. The V end was cut by 2 bases, the J end by 4 bases, with 7 bases between. This CDR3 region has 13 residues. CDR1 and CDR2 from the germline V gene are SGDLS and YYNGEE. The CDR3 is CASSVQGGNTIYF. The CDR3 DNA is TGTGCCAGCAGCGTGCAAGGAGGAAACACCATATATTTT.

At least ten counts were recorded for this clonotype. The CDR3 loop is CASSQPGGRRGRDTEAFF. Here the CDR3 DNA reads TGCGCCAGCAGCCAACCCGGGGGCCGCAGGGGAAGGGACACTGAAGCTTTCTTT. The V gene is TRBV4-1, the J gene TRBJ1-1; possibly TRBD1 for D (6 bases). Per the germline V gene, CDR1 is MGHRA and CDR2 is YSYEKL. This CDR3 has 18 amino acids. Trimming pared 2 bases from V and 3 bases from J, leaving 22 bases between.

This clonotype was seen many times. This chain uses TRBV12-3 or TRBV12-4 with TRBJ2-3, with a possible D match to TRBD2 (7 bases). There are 14 residues in the CDR3. V was clipped by 2 bases and J by 3 bases, with 9 bases between them. The CDR3 region has the DNA TGTGCCAGCAGTTTACGGGGGGCAACAGATACGCAGTATTTT. Its translation: CASSLRGATDTQYF.